This entry concerns a single T cell receptor (beta chain). This sample was taken from a study of beta chain features in type 1 diabetes. The study reverse transcribed the entire isolated RNA, so it sequenced expressed TCRB transcripts. Profiled with immunoSEQ multiplex PCR; TCRdb holds only in-frame clones, not every one. The table has just under 150,000 clones, 8.5% to 12% seen once. V was clipped by 5 bases and J by 5 bases; unmatched bases: 13. CDR1 is PRHDT and CDR2 is FYEKMQ in the germline V gene (reference sequence). This CDR3 has 16 residues. This TCR was recovered from a man aged 18 to 29 in good health. Material for sequencing was naive CD4+ T cells from blood. The V call is TRBV13, the J call TRBJ2-5, with 8 bases matching TRBD1. CDR3 region: CASSPRVRGRPETQYF. DNA for the CDR3: TGTGCCAGCAGCCCAAGGGTCAGGGGGCGCCCGGAGACCCAGTACTTC.